Sequencing of this TCR beta chain was carried out in a study of metastatic and nonmetastatic thyroid tumors. This CDR3 is 16 amino acids long. Germline V gives CDR1 DFQATT, CDR2 SNEGSKA (reference sequence). With 0 bases clipped from V and 4 bases from J, the junction kept 11 bases outside the gene matches. Thyroid surgery was preceded by no treatment in any patient. Original processing notes: Researchers built a distant-metastasis classifier for papillary thyroid cancer that drew on CDR3 differences across clinicopathological groups. TCRdb re-called clones from the PCR reads using MiXCR. The V and J calls follow TCRdb's processing rather than the paper's. The data hold about 14,000 clones, with just over 25% observed a single time. Study-level points and caveats: For both blood and tumor, malignant thyroid tumors reportedly showed significantly higher TCR beta diversity than benign nodules did.

As for this clone: What it recognizes is unknown.

The origin of this receptor is a female donor with papillary thyroid cancer or a benign thyroid nodule (not recorded which). Some clones in this sample may be carry-over from other donors' samples. What was sequenced was tumor tissue. The V gene is TRBV20-1, the J gene TRBJ2-7; 8 bases are a match to TRBD2. Here the CDR3 DNA reads TGCAGTGCTAGAGACATTCGAGCGGGAGATCGTTACGAGCAGTACTTC. Translated, it gives CSARDIRAGDRYEQYF.